This T cell receptor beta chain was profiled in a study of blood T cell repertoires in COVID-19. Some clones are missing from TCRdb's copy, which holds only in-frame ones; the method was immunoSEQ multiplex PCR. The table lists under 250,000 clones, over 75% of them singletons, with approximately 9.6% in the top ten. CDR3 size: 14 residues. The germline V gene has CDR1 MNHNS and CDR2 SASEGT. Trimming shortened V by 5 bases and J by 1 base, and 12 bases separated the two germline ends. The age range of participants was 18 to 89 years, with residence in roughly 25 US areas. This chain links TRBV6-1 with TRBJ2-7, with D possibly being TRBD1 (5 bases). This receptor was obtained from a woman in her fifties or sixties with acute COVID-19. The sample taken for sequencing was PBMCs or T cells enriched from blood (not recorded which). Here the CDR3 DNA reads TGTGCCAGCAGTCCGCCGGACATTTCCTACGAGCAGTACTTC. Translating gives CASSPPDISYEQYF.